These T cell receptor beta chains were read from a single sample in a study of blood T cell repertoires in COVID-19. The data were produced by immunoSEQ multiplex PCR, yet TCRdb's version contains in-frame clones alone and is incomplete. The sample yields about 57,000 clones, 82% seen once. The source material was peripheral blood. The receptors were gathered from a woman aged 80 or over with acute or convalescent COVID-19. CDR3s include the opening cysteine and the closing phenylalanine or tryptophan. The order of the fields is clone size, D gene, J gene, V gene, CDR3 length, CDR3 DNA, CDR3 protein. The D gene is left open where the match is weak. Some rows mark clone size as missing; the rest say once, few, many or name a class of expanded clone.

. | TRBD2 | TRBJ2-5 | TRBV6-5 | 16 | TGTGCCAGCAGTTACCTGACTAGCGGGGGTGGAAAGACCCAGTACTTC | CASSYLTSGGGKTQYF
few | TRBD1 | TRBJ2-3 | TRBV18 | 18 | TGTGCCAGCTCGCGGTCGTCCGGGACAGGATTTAGCACAGATACGCAGTATTTT | CASSRSSGTGFSTDTQYF
. | . | TRBJ1-3 | TRBV27 | 12 | TGTGCCAGCAGCCGCTCTGGAAACACCATATATTTT | CASSRSGNTIYF
. | TRBD1 | TRBJ2-1 | TRBV7-2 | 16 | TGTGCCAGCAGCCGCGGACTCGGGACAGGGATTAACGAGCAGTTCTTC | CASSRGLGTGINEQFF
. | TRBD2 | TRBJ2-1 | TRBV11-2 | 18 | TGTGCCAGCAGCTCCGGGGGGGGACTGACTAGCTCCTACAATGAGCAGTTCTTC | CASSSGGGLTSSYNEQFF
. | . | TRBJ2-3 | TRBV3-1/TRBV3-2 | 15 | TGTGCCAGCAGCCAACTAGGGGGGGCGAGGGATACGCAGTATTTT | CASSQLGGARDTQYF
few | . | TRBJ2-3 | TRBV2 | 14 | TGTGCCAGCAGAGAGTTGATGGGCACAGATACGCAGTATTTT | CASRELMGTDTQYF
once | . | TRBJ1-2 | TRBV2 | 15 | TGTGCCAGCATGCATCAGAACCCGGGGGGCTATGGCTACACCTTC | CASMHQNPGGYGYTF
. | . | TRBJ2-7 | TRBV6-5 | 13 | TGTGCCAGCAAAAAGGAGAGCTCCTACGAGCAGTACTTC | CASKKESSYEQYF
. | . | TRBJ2-1 | TRBV11-1 | 16 | TGTGCCAGCAGCTTAGTTCCCAGCGGAGACTACAATGAGCAGTTCTTC | CASSLVPSGDYNEQFF
once | TRBD1 | TRBJ1-5 | TRBV28 | 15 | TGTGCCAGCAGTTCCACTACAGGGGGACGGCAGCCCCAGCATTTT | CASSSTTGGRQPQHF
few | TRBD2 | TRBJ2-1 | TRBV28 | 15 | TGTGCCAGCAGCCTACTAGCGGGGCAGCTGAATGAGCAGTTCTTC | CASSLLAGQLNEQFF
. | TRBD1 | TRBJ2-2 | TRBV5-1 | 15 | TGCGCCAGCCGGCCTGGGGACAGAACAGGCGGGGAGCTGTTTTTT | CASRPGDRTGGELFF
. | . | TRBJ2-1 | TRBV5-5 | 12 | TGTGCCAGCCGTCTAGGGGCGGATGAGCAGTTCTTC | CASRLGADEQFF
. | . | TRBJ1-3 | TRBV7-9 | 15 | TGTGCCACTAGGGGCAGCCCGATCTCTGGAAACACCATATATTTT | CATRGSPISGNTIYF
once | TRBD2 | TRBJ2-1 | TRBV3-1/TRBV3-2 | 16 | TGTGCCAGCAGCCAAGTTGTTAGCGGGGGGCCCAATGAGCAGTTCTTC | CASSQVVSGGPNEQFF
. | TRBD1 | TRBJ1-2 | TRBV28 | 17 | TGTGCCAGCTTTCAACGGAAGGGGACAGGGGCTAACTATGGCTACACCTTC | CASFQRKGTGANYGYTF
. | . | TRBJ2-2 | TRBV18 | 15 | TGTGCCAGCTCCCTAAGCAGGGGAAGCACCGGGGAGCTGTTTTTT | CASSLSRGSTGELFF
. | TRBD1 | TRBJ1-5 | TRBV6-6 | 14 | TGTGCCAGCAGAGCCGGGACAGGGCATCAGCCCCAGCATTTT | CASRAGTGHQPQHF
once | . | TRBJ2-3 | TRBV11-2 | 13 | TGTGCCAGCAGCCCGGACACCTGGGGTACGCAGTATTTT | CASSPDTWGTQYF
. | . | TRBJ2-7 | TRBV2 | 14 | TGTGCCAGCAGGCCGACAGGAGTTCTCTACGAGCAGTACTTC | CASRPTGVLYEQYF
once | . | TRBJ1-4 | TRBV5-1 | 17 | TGCGCCAGCAGCCCGAGACCGAGACAGGCAACTAATGAAAAACTGTTTTTT | CASSPRPRQATNEKLFF
. | . | TRBJ2-3 | TRBV6-1 | 16 | TGTGCCAGCAGTGAAGCGCGATACGACTGGAGAGATACGCAGTATTTT | CASSEARYDWRDTQYF
. | . | TRBJ1-3 | TRBV9 | 16 | TGTGCCAGCAAACCCGGGGGGGACTTCTCTGGAAACACCATATATTTT | CASKPGGDFSGNTIYF
. | . | TRBJ1-1 | TRBV30 | 15 | TGTGCCTGGAGTGCCCTGGCGGGGAGGGACACTGAAGCTTTCTTT | CAWSALAGRDTEAFF
. | TRBD1 | TRBJ2-2 | TRBV24-1 | 15 | TGTGCCACCAGTGAGGGGACAGCCAACACCGGGGAGCTGTTTTTT | CATSEGTANTGELFF
. | . | TRBJ2-7 | TRBV28 | 12 | TGTGCCAGCAGCCCAAACACGGGCACTGGGAGGTTC | CASSPNTGTGRF
. | . | TRBJ2-3 | TRBV3-1/TRBV3-2 | 16 | TGTGCCAGCAGCCAAGACCCCCCGTCTAGCACAGATACGCAGTATTTT | CASSQDPPSSTDTQYF
. | . | TRBJ2-3 | TRBV5-1 | 13 | TGCGCCAGCAGCTTGGCGTCGCGAGATACGCAGTATTTT | CASSLASRDTQYF
once | . | TRBJ2-7 | TRBV5-4 | 13 | TGTGCCAGCAGCTTGGAAACCACGGACGAGCAGTACTTC | CASSLETTDEQYF
. | . | TRBJ1-1 | TRBV27 | 13 | TGTGCCAGCAGTTTCGACGGGGGTGTTGAAGCTTTCTTT | CASSFDGGVEAFF
. | TRBD1 | TRBJ1-6 | TRBV25-1 | 15 | TGTGCCAGCAGTGAAAACAGGGGGAGAAATTCACCCCTCCACTTT | CASSENRGRNSPLHF
. | . | TRBJ2-5 | TRBV14 | 15 | TGTGCCAGCAGCCTGTGGGGCCTCGCTCAAGAGACCCAGTACTTC | CASSLWGLAQETQYF
. | . | TRBJ1-5 | TRBV18 | 16 | TGTGCCAGCTCACCAATGGGCAGGGTACGCAATCAGCCCCAGCATTTT | CASSPMGRVRNQPQHF
few | . | TRBJ2-7 | TRBV5-1 | 14 | TGCGCCAGCAGCCCAGACCGGGATCGTTCCGAGCAGTACTTC | CASSPDRDRSEQYF
. | TRBD2 | TRBJ2-4 | TRBV20-1 | 18 | TGCAGTGCTAGTAAGACTAGCGGGGGGGAATTAGCCAAAAACATTCAGTACTTC | CSASKTSGGELAKNIQYF
. | TRBD1 | TRBJ1-5 | TRBV19 | 14 | TGTGCCAGTAGTTCTGGACAGGTCAATCAGCCCCAGCATTTT | CASSSGQVNQPQHF
. | TRBD2 | TRBJ2-3 | TRBV5-5 | 15 | TGTGCCAGCAGCGCACTAGCGGGGGCCACAGATACGCAGTATTTT | CASSALAGATDTQYF
. | TRBD2 | TRBJ2-1 | TRBV6-4 | 14 | TGTGCCAGCAGCCTAGCGGATTTCTACAATGAGCAGTTCTTC | CASSLADFYNEQFF
. | . | TRBJ2-3 | TRBV4-1 | 16 | TGCGCCAGCAGCCAAGATCCGACTGTCAGCACAGATACGCAGTATTTT | CASSQDPTVSTDTQYF
. | . | TRBJ2-1 | TRBV7-7 | 18 | TGTGCCAGCAGCTTAGATATAGGTGGGAGTATTGTCTTGGATGAGCAGTTCTTC | CASSLDIGGSIVLDEQFF
once | TRBD2 | TRBJ2-7 | TRBV5-1 | 15 | TGCGCCAGCAGCACCGGGACTAGCGGGAGGTACGAGCAGTACTTC | CASSTGTSGRYEQYF
. | . | TRBJ1-1 | TRBV6-6 | 14 | TGTGCCAGCAGTTCCGAGGGGAGGGGCACTGAAGCTTTCTTT | CASSSEGRGTEAFF
. | . | TRBJ1-5 | TRBV5-1 | 15 | TGCGCCAGCAGCTTGGACTCGTTTGGCAATCAGCCCCAGCATTTT | CASSLDSFGNQPQHF
. | TRBD1 | TRBJ1-2 | TRBV6-1 | 13 | TGTGCCAGCAGTGAAGCCGGGACAGGGGACTACACCTTC | CASSEAGTGDYTF
. | TRBD1 | TRBJ2-6 | TRBV6-5 | 15 | TGTGCCAGCGACAGGGGGTCCTCTGGGGCCAACGTCCTGACTTTC | CASDRGSSGANVLTF
. | . | TRBJ1-6 | TRBV5-6 | 14 | TGTGCCAGCAGGGAGGCGAGACCTAATTCACCCCTCCACTTT | CASREARPNSPLHF
. | . | TRBJ2-7 | TRBV14 | 15 | TGTGCCAGCAGCCGGGGCACGGCCAGGGCCAACGAGCAGTACTTC | CASSRGTARANEQYF